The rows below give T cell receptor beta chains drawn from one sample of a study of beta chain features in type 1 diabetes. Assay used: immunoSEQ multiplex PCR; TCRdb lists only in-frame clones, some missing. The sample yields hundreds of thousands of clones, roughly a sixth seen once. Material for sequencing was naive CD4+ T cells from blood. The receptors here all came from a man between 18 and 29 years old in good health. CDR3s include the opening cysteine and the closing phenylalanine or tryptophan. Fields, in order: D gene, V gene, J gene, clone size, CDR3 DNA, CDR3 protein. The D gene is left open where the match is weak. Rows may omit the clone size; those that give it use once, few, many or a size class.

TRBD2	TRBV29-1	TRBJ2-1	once	TGCAGCGTTGCCGGCGGGAGGGCCTCCTACAATGAGCAGTTCTTC	CSVAGGRASYNEQFF
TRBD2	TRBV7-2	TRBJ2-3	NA	TGTGCCAGCGGTAGAAGCGGGGGAGGAGATACGCAGTATTTT	CASGRSGGGDTQYF
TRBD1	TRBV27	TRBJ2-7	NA	TGTGCCAGCAGTTCCTCGGGACAGGGAGGTCCCGAGCAGTACTTC	CASSSSGQGGPEQYF
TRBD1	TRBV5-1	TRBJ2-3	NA	TGCGCCAGCAGCTCGCAGGGGGCAACAGATACGCAGTATTTT	CASSSQGATDTQYF
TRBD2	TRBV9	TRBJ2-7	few	TGTGCCAGCAGCGTAGCTGCAGCGGGGGGGCTAGACGAGCAGTACTTC	CASSVAAAGGLDEQYF
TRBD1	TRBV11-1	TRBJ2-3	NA	TGTGCCAGCAGCTTAGGGCAGGGGGCCACAGATACGCAGTATTTT	CASSLGQGATDTQYF
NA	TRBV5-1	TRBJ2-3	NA	TGCGCCAGCAGTTTTGGCGGTAGCACAGATACGCAGTATTTT	CASSFGGSTDTQYF
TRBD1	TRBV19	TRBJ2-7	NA	TGTGCCAGTAGTGCGACAGGGTGGTACTACGAGCAGTACTTC	CASSATGWYYEQYF
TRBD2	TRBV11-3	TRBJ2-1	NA	TGTGCCAGCAGCTTTGCGGGAGGATCGAGGGGCAATGAGCAGTTCTTC	CASSFAGGSRGNEQFF
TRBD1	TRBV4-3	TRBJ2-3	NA	TGCGCCAGCAGCCAAGAGAGGACAGGCTCTAGCACAGATACGCAGTATTTT	CASSQERTGSSTDTQYF
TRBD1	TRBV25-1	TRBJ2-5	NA	TGTGCCAGCAGTGATCCAAGGGGGCCAGGATGGACCCAGTACTTC	CASSDPRGPGWTQYF
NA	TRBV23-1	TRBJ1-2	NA	TGCGCCAGCAGCCGACCTTCAGGGAATGAAGGCTACACCTTC	CASSRPSGNEGYTF
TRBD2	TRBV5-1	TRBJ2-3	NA	TGCGCCAGCAGCTTGTCACTAGCGGGGGCTCCGAGCACAGATACGCAGTATTTT	CASSLSLAGAPSTDTQYF
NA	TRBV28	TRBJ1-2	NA	TGTGCCAGCAGTGCTAATGGCCATGGCGGCTACACCTTC	CASSANGHGGYTF